A single sample gave rise to the 21 T cell receptor beta chains below, sequenced in a study of shared clonotypes between healthy human individuals. Produced via immunoSEQ multiplex PCR; TCRdb's table is partial and in-frame only. The table shows 950,000 to 1,100,000 clones, with about 75% occurring only once. The specimen was memory CD4+ T cells sorted from blood. Subset given: CD45RA-negative fraction. These receptors were collected from a man aged 18-30 years in good health.

This chain uses TRBV11-3 with TRBJ2-7; possible D gene TRBD1, 6 bases. V lost 2 bases, J lost 6 bases, and 17 bases lay in between. The germline gives CDR1 SGHNT, CDR2 YENEEA. This CDR3 region has 15 residues. DNA of the CDR3: TGTGCCAGCAGCTTAACGGCACAGGGTCGTGGCGAGCAGTACTTC. Its protein product is CASSLTAQGRGEQYF.

The V gene is TRBV7-3, the J gene TRBJ1-1; D is possibly TRBD1 (6 bases). CDR1 and CDR2 from the germline V gene are SGHTA and FQGTGA. This CDR3 contains 14 residues. Trimming pared 5 bases from V and 4 bases from J, leaving 14 bases between. The CDR3 region has the DNA TGTGCCAGCAGCAAGACAGGACCCAGCACTGAAGCTTTCTTT. Its protein product is CASSKTGPSTEAFF.

This rearrangement joins TRBV19 to TRBJ2-7, with TRBD1 matching 7 bases. V lost 8 bases, J lost 2 bases, and 12 bases stayed unmatched. Germline V CDR1 and CDR2: LNHDA, SQIVND (reference sequence). The CDR3 extends over 15 amino acids. The CDR3 coding sequence is TGTGCCAGTCCAAACAGGGGTTGGGGAACCTACGAGCAGTACTTC. It encodes CASPNRGWGTYEQYF.

Here the CDR3 reads CASYRQGGRNTEAFF. In nucleotides, the CDR3 is TGTGCCAGTTATCGACAGGGGGGACGGAACACTGAAGCTTTCTTT. The gene calls are TRBV6-5 and TRBJ1-1, with 9 positions matching TRBD1. J gave up 1 base and V 9 bases, and 9 bases lay outside the gene matches. The CDR3 spans 15 residues. CDR1 and CDR2 from the germline V gene are MNHEY and SVGAGI.

The chain is built from TRBV7-9 and TRBJ1-1; TRBD1 matches at 7 bases. The V gene end was trimmed by 3 bases and the J gene end by 4 bases; junction bases not matched to a gene: 5. Germline assignment: CDR1 SEHNR and CDR2 FQNEAQ (reference sequence). The length of the CDR3 is 14 residues. CDR3 in amino acids: CASSLGTAFTEAFF. DNA for the CDR3: TGTGCCAGCAGCTTGGGGACAGCCTTCACTGAAGCTTTCTTT.

On this clone: This sample also contains other DNA sequences that code for the same CDR3. The chain has TRBV6-5 and TRBJ2-4; no definite D call. The CDR3 is made up of 14 amino acids. The germline gives CDR1 MNHEY, CDR2 SVGAGI. Deletions cut 5 bases from V and 0 bases from J, with 8 bases between. CDR3 in DNA: TGTGCCAGCAGTCCCGGTACAGCCAAAAACATTCAGTACTTC. It translates to CASSPGTAKNIQYF.

This rearrangement joins TRBV19 to TRBJ2-5, with D hard to call. V was clipped by 1 base and J by 1 base, with 7 bases between them. This CDR3 spans 14 amino acids. Germline CDR1 and CDR2: LNHDA and SQIVND (reference sequence). In DNA, the CDR3 is TGTGCCAGTAGTATAGCCGCCAGCCAAGAGACCCAGTACTTC. Protein sequence: CASSIAASQETQYF.

The rearrangement uses TRBV9 and TRBJ1-1; 8 nucleotides match TRBD1. V trimming: 0 bases; J trimming: 7 bases; junction bases outside the gene matches: 8. The CDR3 loop spans 15 amino acids. Germline CDR1 and CDR2: SGDLS and YYNGEE. For the CDR3, the DNA is TGTGCCAGCAGCGTAGGGGACAGGAGATCGGGTGAAGCTTTCTTT. Amino acid sequence: CASSVGDRRSGEAFF.

This sequence joins TRBV19 and TRBJ1-2, with 12 bases aligning to TRBD1. V lost 9 bases and J lost 2; bases outside the gene matches: 4. The germline CDR1 and CDR2 sequences are LNHDA and SQIVND (reference sequence). The CDR3 has 14 residues. In nucleotides, the CDR3 is TGTGCCAGCACCGGGACAGGGGGCAACTATGGCTACACCTTC. This gives the protein CASTGTGGNYGYTF.

This rearrangement joins TRBV9 to TRBJ2-1, with TRBD2 matching 9 bases. CDR3 length: 16 amino acids. Trimming took 4 bases from V and 5 from J; bases not matched to a gene: 10. Germline V lookup: CDR1 SGDLS, CDR2 YYNGEE. The CDR3: CASSPRGLAGNNEQFF. As DNA, the CDR3 is TGTGCCAGCAGCCCGAGAGGTCTAGCGGGGAACAATGAGCAGTTCTTC. The whole variable domain, filled in from reference TRBV9 and TRBJ2-1, reads DSGVTQTPKHLITATGQRVTLRCSPRSGDLSVYWYQQSLDQGLQFLIQYYNGEERAKGNILERFSAQQFPDLHSELNLSSLELGDSALYFCASSPRGLAGNNEQFFGPGTRLTVL.

This rearrangement joins TRBV6-6 to TRBJ2-7; D unclear. The ends were cut back, 2 bases at V and 5 bases at J, with 4 bases in the middle. CDR1 and CDR2 (germline): MNHNY, SVGAGI (reference sequence). The CDR3 runs 11 residues. CDR3 sequence reads: CASSYRNEQYF. CDR3 bases: TGTGCCAGCAGTTACCGGAACGAGCAGTACTTC.

V is TRBV18 and J is TRBJ2-2; weak D call: TRBD1 (6 bases). With 2 bases removed from V and 7 bases from J, the gap between germline ends came to 11 bases. The CDR3 is 14 residues long. Germline V gives CDR1 KGHSH, CDR2 LQKENI. CDR3 in DNA: TGTGCCAGCTCACCAACGGACAGCGGCGGGGAGCTGTTTTTT. This codes for CASSPTDSGGELFF.

The V gene is TRBV6-1, the J gene TRBJ2-3, with 9 bases aligning to TRBD2. The germline CDR1 and CDR2 sequences are MNHNS and SASEGT. With V trimmed by 3 bases and J by 8 bases, 9 bases remained unmatched. This CDR3 contains 15 residues. CDR3 sequence reads: CASSESSGRVGTQYF. The CDR3 bases are TGTGCCAGCAGTGAGAGTAGCGGGAGAGTTGGTACGCAGTATTTT.

This clone was detected a few times. The rearrangement uses TRBV29-1 and TRBJ1-1, with a weak D call TRBD1 (6 bases). This CDR3 is 11 amino acids long. Trimming took off 6 bases at V and 5 bases at J, with 10 bases between the two ends. Germline V gene sequence: CDR1 SQVTM, CDR2 ANQGSEA. The CDR3, as DNA: TGCAGCGTATTCCAGGGGACTGAAGCTTTCTTT. Its protein product is CSVFQGTEAFF.

This clone was picked up a small number of times. CDR3 loop: CASSLDSRNTGELFF. CDR3 in DNA: TGCGCCAGCAGCCTGGACAGTAGAAACACCGGGGAGCTGTTTTTT. V gene TRBV5-1 combines with J gene TRBJ2-2, with a tentative D call TRBD1 (6 bases). Trimming pared 4 bases from V and 2 bases from J, leaving 12 bases between. This CDR3 has 15 residues. The germline V gene has CDR1 SGHRS and CDR2 YFSETQ.

This clone has a single count. The rearrangement links TRBV6-6 to TRBJ2-2, with D perhaps TRBD2 (5 bases). This CDR3 comprises 13 residues. CDR1 and CDR2 from the germline V gene are MNHNY and SVGAGI (reference sequence). CDR3 nucleotide sequence: TGTGTTATCAACGGGGCGAACACCGGGGAGCTGTTTTTT. Translated: CVINGANTGELFF.

This clone appeared a single time. This chain uses TRBV19 with TRBJ1-2; perhaps TRBD1 as D (5 bases). CDR3 size: 13 residues. The germline gives CDR1 LNHDA, CDR2 SQIVND (reference sequence). Trimming removed 5 bases at V and 8 bases at J, with 15 bases between. The CDR3 bases are TGTGCCAGTAGTCCCTCGGGGCCCTGGGGCTACACCTTC. Amino acid sequence: CASSPSGPWGYTF.

This rearrangement joins TRBV19 to TRBJ2-7; 7 positions match TRBD1. V shed 6 bases and J 4 bases; nucleotides not matched to a gene: 6. CDR3 length: 13 amino acids. Per the germline V gene, CDR1 is LNHDA and CDR2 is SQIVND (reference sequence). In DNA form, the CDR3 reads TGTGCCAGTAGCCAACAGGGGTCATACGAGCAGTACTTC. Amino acid sequence: CASSQQGSYEQYF.

The J gene is TRBJ1-4, the V gene TRBV19; D possibly corresponds to TRBD1 (6 bases). From germline, CDR1 is LNHDA and CDR2 SQIVND (reference sequence). The length of the CDR3 is 15 residues. Trimming took off 7 bases at V and 7 bases at J, with 19 bases between the two ends. The CDR3 region has the DNA TGTGCCAGTACCTCAACGGGGGCCTTCGGTGAAAAACTGTTTTTT. Its protein product is CASTSTGAFGEKLFF.

This chain joins TRBV30 and TRBJ1-2; 8 nucleotides match TRBD1. Trimming removed 4 bases from V and 4 bases from J; junction bases left unmatched: 5. The length of the CDR3 is 13 residues. Germline CDR1 GTSNPN, CDR2 SVGIG (reference sequence). The CDR3 loop is CAWNRGRTYGYTF. The CDR3 coding sequence is TGTGCCTGGAACAGGGGGAGAACCTATGGCTACACCTTC.

DNA of the CDR3: TGTGCCAGCAGTTTACAGGGTAAAGGTGAAAAACTGTTTTTT. Its protein product is CASSLQGKGEKLFF. This chain joins TRBV27 and TRBJ1-4; a weak D match, TRBD1 (5 bases). The germline CDR1 and CDR2 sequences are MNHEY and SMNVEV (reference sequence). Trimming stripped 2 bases from V and 7 bases from J, with 11 bases between. The CDR3 is made up of 14 amino acids.